Only a few counts were recorded for the clone carrying this TCR beta chain. The entry originates in a study of blood T cell repertoires in COVID-19. Study details: The samples span acute and convalescent COVID-19 from the United States, Italy and Spain. Nucleic acid was either cDNA or gDNA, and it came from T cells, B-cell-depleted T cells, or PBMCs.

In the source study's methods: Estimated nucleated cell counts came from reference gene primer amplification. Sequenced by immunoSEQ multiplex PCR; TCRdb stores in-frame clones only, minus some. V and J calls plus clone size are reproduced from that table; the DNA served to infer D and trimming. The data contain about 23,000 clones, 55% to 85% of them seen just once; the ten biggest clones take up 43%. V lost 0 bases to trimming and J lost 7 bases, with 9 bases between them. CDR3 length equals 14 residues. Germline V CDR1 and CDR2: LNHDA, SQIVND (reference sequence). V gene TRBV19 combines with J gene TRBJ2-2; the D gene is possibly TRBD1 (5 bases). The sequence was obtained from an elderly woman with acute or convalescent COVID-19. Sample: peripheral blood. This chain's CDR3 is CASSIDRGSGELFF. The CDR3 nucleotides are TGTGCCAGTAGTATAGATAGGGGTAGCGGGGAGCTGTTTTTT.